These 26 T cell receptor beta chains were sequenced from one sample in a study of cytomegalovirus exposure and HLA in healthy donors. This PCR relied on a set of 60 Vbeta primers and 13 Jbeta primers. Produced via immunoSEQ multiplex PCR; TCRdb's table is partial and in-frame only. This table has 95,000 to 150,000 clones, more than 70% appearing once. The source material was PBMCs. These receptors were taken from a man aged 45-65 years in good health and CMV-seronegative.

This chain connects TRBV10-3 to TRBJ1-2, with D possibly TRBD1 on 6 matching bases. V lost 7 bases, J lost 1 base, and 13 bases lay in between. Looked up from germline, CDR1 is ENHRY and CDR2 is SYGVKD. The CDR3 contains 14 residues. The CDR3 DNA is TGTGCCATCACGGCGGCAGGGGATAACTATGGCTACACCTTC. Amino acids: CAITAAGDNYGYTF.

The chain carries TRBV7-3 and TRBJ1-6; 7 nucleotides match TRBD1. The CDR3 runs 14 residues. V gave up 4 bases and J gave up 5 bases; unmatched junction bases: 2. Germline CDR1 SGHTA, CDR2 FQGTGA. The CDR3: CASSSGQHNSPLHF. CDR3 coding DNA: TGTGCCAGCAGCTCGGGACAGCATAATTCACCCCTCCACTTT.

Written as DNA, the CDR3 is TGTGCCAGCAGTCCCGATGAGGACCAAGAGACCCAGTACTTC. It codes for CASSPDEDQETQYF. V usage is TRBV28 and J usage is TRBJ2-5; D uncertain. This CDR3 has 14 amino acids. The germline V gene has CDR1 MDHEN and CDR2 SYDVKM. V was pared by 5 bases and J by 0 bases, with 10 bases between.

The chain uses TRBV18 and TRBJ1-6; D gene ambiguous. Germline V gene lookup returns CDR1 KGHSH and CDR2 LQKENI. This CDR3 contains 16 residues. Trimming removed 6 bases at V and 0 bases at J, with 12 bases between. CDR3 sequence (DNA): TGTGCCAGCTCTTCGGTTTTTAGCTCCTATAATTCACCCCTCCACTTT. Encoded protein: CASSSVFSSYNSPLHF. The complete variable domain, with remaining parts taken from reference TRBV18 and TRBJ1-6, reads NAGVMQNPRHLVRRRGQEARLRCSPMKGHSHVYWYRQLPEEGLKFMVYLQKENIIDESGMPKERFSAEFPKEGPSILRIQQVVRGDSAAYFCASSSVFSSYNSPLHFGNGTRLTVT.

The CDR3 nucleotides are TGTGCCAGCAGTTTGGCAGAACCTCAAGAGACCCAGTACTTC. As protein: CASSLAEPQETQYF. The J gene is TRBJ2-5, the V gene TRBV28; D unresolved. Germline V gene sequence: CDR1 MDHEN, CDR2 SYDVKM. V shed 3 bases and J shed 2 bases, with 10 bases lying between them. The CDR3 has 14 residues.

The rearrangement uses TRBV9 and TRBJ1-2; tentative D call: TRBD1 (5 bases). The V and J ends lost 4 bases and 6 bases respectively, with 19 bases between them. The CDR3 consists of 15 residues. Looked up from germline, CDR1 is SGDLS and CDR2 is YYNGEE. CDR3 region: CASSSQGGSGHGYTF. CDR3 DNA sequence: TGTGCCAGCAGCTCCCAGGGAGGATCAGGCCATGGCTACACCTTC.

This sequence joins TRBV7-2 and TRBJ2-1, with 14 bases aligning to TRBD2. There are 15 residues in the CDR3. Per germline, CDR1 SGHTA and CDR2 FQGNSA. V lost 3 bases and J lost 12; bases outside the gene matches: 7. The CDR3 DNA sequence: TGTGCCAGCAGCTTGGGACTAGCGGGAGTAGTCACGCAGTTCTTC. Translation gives CASSLGLAGVVTQFF.

The V and J genes are TRBV7-2 and TRBJ2-5; tentatively, D is TRBD1 (6 bases). The V gene's germline CDR1 is SGHTA and CDR2 FQGNSA. The CDR3 has 17 amino acids. Trimming shortened V by 1 base and J by 2 bases, and 17 bases separated the two germline ends. The CDR3 region has the DNA TGTGCCAGCAGCTTAGATCACTGGACAGCGCTTCAAGAGACCCAGTACTTC. Translated: CASSLDHWTALQETQYF.

The chain joins TRBV6-5 to TRBJ2-7; TRBD1 matches 12 bases. The CDR3 consists of 15 residues. V lost 5 bases and J lost 4; bases outside the gene matches: 6. Germline V gives CDR1 MNHEY, CDR2 SVGAGI. In DNA form, the CDR3 reads TGTGCCAGCAGTCACGGGACAGGGGGCTGGTACGAGCAGTACTTC. Translating gives CASSHGTGGWYEQYF.

V and J are TRBV7-3 and TRBJ2-5; TRBD2 agrees at 13 bases. CDR3 size: 15 residues. Per germline, CDR1 SGHTA and CDR2 FQGTGA. V gave up 5 bases and J gave up 5 bases; unmatched junction bases: 5. CDR3 loop: CASSKTSGGMETQYF. CDR3 bases: TGTGCCAGCAGCAAGACTAGCGGGGGGATGGAGACCCAGTACTTC.

Turning to this clone: At one end, the junction sequence differs from germline, possibly due to a read error. The chain uses TRBV7-9 and TRBJ1-5; TRBD1 aligns across 7 bases. Germline V gene sequence: CDR1 SEHNR, CDR2 FQNEAQ (reference sequence). The CDR3 is 14 residues long. DNA for the CDR3: TGTTCCAGCAGCGCGGGACAGTTCAATCAGCCCCAGCATTTT. Amino acid sequence: CSSSAGQFNQPQHF.

V gene TRBV19 combines with J gene TRBJ2-3, with TRBD2 matching over 7 bases. V lost 5 bases, J lost 1 base, and 6 bases stayed unmatched. CDR1 and CDR2 (germline): LNHDA, SQIVND (reference sequence). This CDR3 is built from 15 residues. The CDR3 region is CASSVTSGGTDTQYF. The CDR3 coding sequence is TGTGCCAGTAGTGTCACAAGCGGGGGCACAGATACGCAGTATTTT.

The chain recombines TRBV29-1 with TRBJ1-1, with 9 positions matching TRBD1. CDR3 length: 13 residues. With 6 bases clipped from V and 1 base from J, the junction kept 3 bases outside the gene matches. Germline values: CDR1 SQVTM, CDR2 ANQGSEA. The CDR3 DNA reads TGCAGCGTGGACAGGGGAAGGAACACTGAAGCTTTCTTT. Amino acids: CSVDRGRNTEAFF.

This chain links TRBV27 with TRBJ2-7, with D perhaps matching TRBD1 (6 bases). Trimming left V 2 bases short and J 2 bases short, with 7 bases between. There are 13 residues in the CDR3. Germline V gene sequence: CDR1 MNHEY, CDR2 SMNVEV (reference sequence). The CDR3 is CASSLGQPYEQYF. The CDR3 DNA reads TGTGCCAGCAGTTTAGGACAGCCCTACGAGCAGTACTTC.

This clone showed up just a few times. The chain uses TRBV4-1 and TRBJ2-3; the match to TRBD2 covers 7 bases. Germline trimming cut 0 bases from V and 3 bases from J; bases unmatched to any gene: 6. The CDR3 is 16 residues long. The V gene's germline CDR1 is MGHRA and CDR2 YSYEKL. The CDR3 protein is CASSQDGGTITDTQYF. DNA for the CDR3: TGCGCCAGCAGCCAAGATGGAGGGACTATAACAGATACGCAGTATTTT.

The V call is TRBV4-1, the J call TRBJ1-5; no reliable D call. The CDR3 totals 14 residues. CDR1 MGHRA and CDR2 YSYEKL come from the germline V gene. With 1 base removed from V and 4 bases from J, the gap between germline ends came to 8 bases. Here the CDR3 reads CASSQGSVNQPQHF. CDR3 DNA: TGCGCCAGCAGCCAAGGGTCAGTTAATCAGCCCCAGCATTTT.

DNA for the CDR3: TGTGCCAGTAGTTTTGCGGGACAGAGACCCACCGGGGAGCTGTTTTTT. This encodes CASSFAGQRPTGELFF. The J gene is TRBJ2-2, the V gene TRBV19; D might be TRBD1 (7 bases). Trimming took 5 bases from V and 4 from J, leaving 17 bases between them. Germline V gives CDR1 LNHDA, CDR2 SQIVND (reference sequence). The CDR3 loop spans 16 amino acids.

The V gene is TRBV5-5, the J gene TRBJ1-1; 7 positions agree with TRBD1. This CDR3 comprises 16 residues. From germline, CDR1 is SGHKS and CDR2 YYEKEE (reference sequence). With V trimmed by 4 bases and J by 0 bases, 9 bases remained unmatched. The CDR3 region has the DNA TGTGCCAGCAGCCCCTGGGGACAGACGATGAACACTGAAGCTTTCTTT. It is translated as CASSPWGQTMNTEAFF. The full variable domain, with the rest looked up from reference TRBV5-5 and TRBJ1-1, is DAGVTQSPTHLIKTRGQQVTLRCSPISGHKSVSWYQQVLGQGPQFIFQYYEKEERGRGNFPDRFSARQFPNYSSELNVNALLLGDSALYLCASSPWGQTMNTEAFFGQGTRLTVV.

The chain employs TRBV7-3 and TRBJ2-5, with 7 positions matching TRBD2. The CDR3 consists of 15 residues. The V segment lost 5 bases and the J segment 1 base; nucleotides outside the gene matches: 7. CDR1 is SGHTA, CDR2 FQGTGA, per germline. Here the CDR3 reads CASSQRASGQETQYF. CDR3 sequence (DNA): TGTGCCAGCAGCCAAAGGGCTAGCGGCCAAGAGACCCAGTACTTC. Filled out from reference TRBV7-3 and TRBJ2-5, the complete variable domain reads GAGVSQTPSNKVTEKGKYVELRCDPISGHTALYWYRQSLGQGPEFLIYFQGTGAADDSGLPNDRFFAVRPEGSVSTLKIQRTERGDSAVYLCASSQRASGQETQYFGPGTRLLVL.

The J gene is TRBJ2-7, the V gene TRBV6-5; TRBD1 agrees at 7 bases. Losses at the gene ends were 4 bases for V and 2 bases for J; bases not matched to a gene: 8. The CDR3 has 15 residues. CDR1 is MNHEY, CDR2 SVGAGI, per germline. The CDR3 coding sequence is TGTGCCAGCAGTTTTACCGGGACAGCACCCTACGAGCAGTACTTC. Translating it yields CASSFTGTAPYEQYF.

The V gene is TRBV5-5, the J gene TRBJ2-7; 8 positions agree with TRBD1. Germline CDR1 SGHKS, CDR2 YYEKEE (reference sequence). V lost 4 bases, J lost 7 bases, and 13 bases stayed unmatched. The CDR3 runs 15 residues. CDR3 bases: TGTGCCAGCAGCCCCTCCGGGACAGGAACCAATGAGCAGTACTTC. This codes for CASSPSGTGTNEQYF. The full variable domain, in which reference TRBV5-5 and TRBJ2-7 provide the parts outside the CDR3, is DAGVTQSPTHLIKTRGQQVTLRCSPISGHKSVSWYQQVLGQGPQFIFQYYEKEERGRGNFPDRFSARQFPNYSSELNVNALLLGDSALYLCASSPSGTGTNEQYFGPGTRLTVT.

As for this clone: At one boundary the junction diverges from the germline segment, which might be a read error. The genes are TRBV7-3 and TRBJ2-5; 7 nucleotides match TRBD2. The CDR3 loop spans 15 amino acids. The germline V gene encodes CDR1 SGHTA and CDR2 FQGTGA. In DNA form, the CDR3 reads TGTGCCAGCAGGTTAACATGGGCGGGGGAAGAGACCCAGTACTTC. Residues: CASRLTWAGEETQYF.

The CDR3 DNA is TGTGCCAGCAGTGTTAGACAGGGCGGCTCTGGAAACACCATATATTTT. Protein product: CASSVRQGGSGNTIYF. The chain uses TRBV6-1 and TRBJ1-3; 7 bases line up with TRBD1. The CDR3 totals 16 residues. The trim removed 4 bases at V and 0 bases at J, leaving 6 bases unmatched. The germline V gene encodes CDR1 MNHNS and CDR2 SASEGT.

The V gene is TRBV7-3, the J gene TRBJ1-1; 8 nucleotides line up with TRBD1. The CDR3 runs 12 residues. Germline V CDR1 and CDR2: SGHTA, FQGTGA. V lost 5 bases to trimming and J lost 8 bases; unmatched junction nucleotides: 4. CDR3 amino acids: CASSPDRVEAFF. The CDR3 region has the DNA TGTGCCAGCAGCCCGGACAGGGTCGAAGCTTTCTTT.

The chain couples TRBV10-3 to TRBJ2-1; D not certain. V was cut by 3 bases and J by 0 bases, with 6 bases left in between. Germline V gives CDR1 ENHRY, CDR2 SYGVKD. The CDR3 consists of 14 residues. Here the CDR3 DNA reads TGTGCCATCAGTGATGGCGGCTCCTACAATGAGCAGTTCTTC. Encoded protein: CAISDGGSYNEQFF.

This clone was counted a few times. The chain is built from TRBV4-1 and TRBJ2-2; 8 bases align to TRBD2. The CDR3 runs 17 residues. J lost 1 base, V lost 1 base, and 5 bases had no gene match. CDR1 is MGHRA, CDR2 YSYEKL, per germline. The CDR3 sequence: CASSQGGSGVNTGELFF. CDR3 nucleotides: TGCGCCAGCAGCCAAGGAGGTAGCGGGGTGAACACCGGGGAGCTGTTTTTT.